Given below is one TCR beta chain in context. MiXCR, run by TCRdb on the RT-PCR reads, gives a single entry per CDR3 protein. The table has 800,000 or so distinct CDR3 sequences, 21% seen once. The source of the sample is a study of response to subunit inactivated influenza vaccine. Germline V lookup: CDR1 SGHVS, CDR2 FNYEAQ. The CDR3 covers 15 residues. V lost 4 bases to trimming and J lost 3 bases; unmatched junction nucleotides: 7. The chain combines TRBV7-6 with TRBJ2-7; TRBD1 agrees at 9 bases. The TCR comes from a man aged 50 to 60 who received an inactivated influenza vaccine. The specimen was PBMCs from blood, collected 4 to 6 days after vaccination. The CDR3 is CASSSPDRGGYEQYF. CDR3 coding DNA: TGTGCCAGCAGCTCTCCGGACAGGGGAGGCTACGAGCAGTACTTC.